One sample yielded the 18 T cell receptor beta chains listed below, sequenced in a study of long-term antiretroviral therapy in people with HIV (dated by TCRdb to 2022 to 2024). The immunoSEQ hsTCRB v3.0 assay was used at survey level resolution for TRB variable region sequencing. TCRdb re-hosts the immuneACCESS table, in-frame sequences only. Its copies lack some clones; in the studies checked, an unresolved V gene accounts for under half of them, and the cause for the rest is not known. The sample records tens of thousands of clones, around four fifths of which are singletons. The ten most abundant clones make up about 10% of the sample. The sequencing here drew on unsorted PBMCs, taken 0.8 years before starting antiretroviral therapy. Every receptor here comes from a man aged 18-30 years with HIV.

The J gene is TRBJ2-1, the V gene TRBV7-8; D call uncertain. The CDR3 spans 13 residues. V was shortened by 3 bases and J by 2 bases, with 5 bases between the two germline ends. From germline, CDR1 is SGHVS and CDR2 FQNEAQ. CDR3 DNA sequence: TGTGCCAGCAGCTTCGTCGCCTACAATGAGCAGTTCTTC. It yields the protein CASSFVAYNEQFF.

This chain uses TRBV7-2 with TRBJ1-6; D unclear. CDR3 length: 16 amino acids. V was pared by 1 base and J by 5 bases, with 12 bases between. Germline V gene lookup returns CDR1 SGHTA and CDR2 FQGNSA. This chain's CDR3 is CASSLENPRNNSPLHF. The CDR3 nucleotides read TGTGCCAGCAGCTTAGAGAACCCAAGGAATAATTCACCCCTCCACTTT.

The chain recombines TRBV14 with TRBJ2-5, with a weak D call TRBD1 (5 bases). The germline V and J ends were trimmed by 2 bases and 5 bases, with 21 bases remaining between them. Germline V gives CDR1 SGHDN, CDR2 FVKESK. This CDR3 contains 17 residues. CDR3 protein: CASSQRGLGGVRETQYF. The CDR3 region has the DNA TGTGCCAGCAGCCAAAGGGGTCTTGGTGGGGTCCGGGAGACCCAGTACTTC.

With respect to this clone: Its ends do not fully match the called genes, so a read error is possible. This rearrangement joins TRBV5-4 to TRBJ1-2; D is perhaps TRBD1 (5 bases). CDR3 length equals 13 residues. Germline CDR1 SGHNT, CDR2 YYREEE (reference sequence). The DNA for the CDR3 is TGTGCCAGCAGGTTGGGGGGGAGCGGGGGCTACACCTTC. Translating gives CASRLGGSGGYTF.

The rearrangement links TRBV30 to TRBJ1-2; TRBD1 matches 9 bases. With 7 bases clipped from V and 11 bases from J, the junction kept 14 bases outside the gene matches. CDR1 and CDR2 from the germline V gene are GTSNPN and SVGIG (reference sequence). The CDR3 runs 13 residues. The CDR3 DNA is TGTGCCTCCGCCCCCGGGACAGGGTTGGGGTACACCTTC. This sequence encodes CASAPGTGLGYTF.

J is TRBJ2-7 and V is TRBV5-5; 14 bases agree with TRBD2. Germline CDR1 reads SGHKS; CDR2 reads YYEKEE (reference sequence). The CDR3 length is 15 residues. With V trimmed by 3 bases and J by 8 bases, 7 bases remained unmatched. CDR3 region: CASSSRTSGRWQQYF. Written as DNA, the CDR3 is TGTGCCAGCAGCTCAAGGACTAGCGGGAGGTGGCAGCAGTACTTC.

This clone was detected only a few times. In DNA form, the CDR3 reads TGTGCCAGCAAACACTGGACAGGGCCTGGAAACACCATATATTTT. This encodes CASKHWTGPGNTIYF. The rearrangement links TRBV7-9 to TRBJ1-3, with 8 bases identical to TRBD1. Germline V lookup: CDR1 SEHNR, CDR2 FQNEAQ (reference sequence). The V segment lost 7 bases and the J segment 2 bases; nucleotides outside the gene matches: 7. This CDR3 comprises 15 residues.

The chain recombines TRBV18 with TRBJ2-7; no reliable D call. V lost 2 bases and J 5 bases, leaving 7 bases between the germline ends. This CDR3 is 12 amino acids long. CDR1 is KGHSH and CDR2 is LQKENI in the germline V gene. The CDR3 spells CASSPMKDEQYF. CDR3 DNA sequence: TGTGCCAGCTCACCAATGAAGGACGAGCAGTACTTC.

V usage is TRBV11-2 and J usage is TRBJ1-1, with 7 bases identical to TRBD1. CDR3 length: 18 amino acids. The germline V gene has CDR1 SGHAT and CDR2 FQNNGV. After removal of 4 bases from V and 9 bases from J, the junction contained 23 bases not matched to a gene. CDR3 protein: CASSYQSSGQPTATKAFF. The DNA of the CDR3 is TGTGCCAGCAGCTACCAATCGTCGGGACAGCCGACCGCGACCAAAGCTTTCTTT.

CDR3 region: CASTISGANYEQYF. The CDR3 nucleotides read TGTGCCAGCACTATTAGCGGGGCAAATTACGAGCAGTACTTC. V and J are TRBV6-1 and TRBJ2-7; 8 bases are a match to TRBD2. V shed 7 bases and J 4 bases; nucleotides not matched to a gene: 9. The CDR3 is made up of 14 amino acids. From germline, CDR1 is MNHNS and CDR2 SASEGT.

Regarding this clone: Relative to the germline gene, one junction end is altered; a read error may explain this. The rearrangement links TRBV5-8 to TRBJ2-7; either TRBD1 or TRBD2 may fit D (6 bases each). Germline V gene lookup returns CDR1 SGHTS and CDR2 YDEGEE. The CDR3 is 12 residues long. The CDR3 region has the DNA TGTGCCAGCAGCCTGGGCGGGACACCAAGGGACTTC. It translates to CASSLGGTPRDF.

The chain links TRBV15 to TRBJ2-1; 7 bases fit TRBD1. The CDR3 length is 16 residues. Per the germline V gene, CDR1 is LNHNV and CDR2 is YYDKDF (reference sequence). Germline trimming cut 0 bases from V and 6 bases from J; bases unmatched to any gene: 8. The DNA of the CDR3 is TGTGCCACCAGCAGAGACGTAAGGACAGGTTTCAATGAGCAGTTCTTC. Amino acid sequence: CATSRDVRTGFNEQFF.

J is TRBJ1-3 and V is TRBV27, with D tentatively TRBD1 (5 bases). Germline assignment: CDR1 MNHEY and CDR2 SMNVEV (reference sequence). This CDR3 region has 15 residues. The V end lost 6 bases, the J end lost 4 bases, and 16 bases lay between the germline ends. The CDR3 reads CASSLRGLEGNTIYF. CDR3 DNA: TGTGCCAGCAGCTTAAGGGGCTTGGAAGGAAACACCATATATTTT.

The chain has TRBV30 and TRBJ2-1; TRBD2 aligns across 8 bases. Germline V gene data show CDR1 as GTSNPN and CDR2 as SVGIG (reference sequence). This CDR3 region has 15 residues. V gave up 5 bases and J gave up 9 bases; unmatched junction bases: 15. The CDR3: CAWAGYRLAGGEQFF. As DNA, the CDR3 is TGTGCCTGGGCTGGCTATCGGCTAGCGGGCGGTGAGCAGTTCTTC.

The J gene is TRBJ1-1, the V gene TRBV14; the match to TRBD1 covers 8 bases. The CDR3 contains 16 residues. Germline V gives CDR1 SGHDN, CDR2 FVKESK. V gave up 0 bases and J gave up 6 bases; unmatched junction bases: 9. The CDR3 region is CASSQDVRQGRSEAFF. In DNA form, the CDR3 reads TGTGCCAGCAGCCAAGATGTCCGACAGGGGCGATCTGAAGCTTTCTTT.

The chain is built from TRBV18 and TRBJ1-5; D is unresolved. There are 15 residues in the CDR3. Deletions cut 3 bases from V and 1 base from J, with 10 bases between. Per germline, CDR1 KGHSH and CDR2 LQKENI. DNA of the CDR3: TGTGCCAGCTCACCTGACGGATTAAGCAATCAGCCCCAGCATTTT. Protein product: CASSPDGLSNQPQHF.

This clone was seen once. The rearrangement joins TRBV6-6 to TRBJ2-7; D unclear. Germline V gene lookup returns CDR1 MNHNY and CDR2 SVGAGI (reference sequence). This CDR3 is built from 16 residues. Trimming removed 2 bases at V and 6 bases at J, with 20 bases between. The chain's CDR3 is CASSYPRLRSPGEQYF. CDR3 sequence (DNA): TGTGCCAGCAGTTACCCCAGGTTGCGTAGCCCGGGCGAGCAGTACTTC.

This clone is a singleton in its sample. This chain uses TRBV25-1 with TRBJ2-1, with TRBD2 matching over 8 bases. The length of the CDR3 is 13 residues. In germline, CDR1 is MGHDK, CDR2 SYGVNS. Trimming took 2 bases from V and 9 from J; bases not matched to a gene: 3. The CDR3 sequence: CASSEHLAGEQFF. In DNA form, the CDR3 reads TGTGCCAGCAGTGAACATCTAGCGGGTGAGCAGTTCTTC.